The 22 T cell receptor beta chains in this list originate from one sample, sequenced in a study of spatial heterogeneity in lung cancer. TCRdb re-called the 5' RACE reads with MiXCR, one entry per CDR3 protein. The sample lists 23,000 or so distinct CDR3 sequences; around 5% were seen once. Time point noted: sample taken at primary tumor resection. The sample was PBMCs, taken at surgery. The receptors here all came from a male donor with early-stage non-small cell lung cancer.

This clonotype was seen many times. The chain joins TRBV24-1 to TRBJ2-1; 7 positions match TRBD2. Germline CDR1 is KGHDR and CDR2 is SFDVKD. V shed 0 bases and J 4 bases; nucleotides not matched to a gene: 5. The CDR3 length is 16 residues. The chain's CDR3 is CATSDLAGGGYNEQFF. CDR3 nucleotide sequence: TGTGCCACCAGTGATTTGGCCGGGGGAGGGTACAATGAGCAGTTCTTC.

This clonotype was seen at least ten times. This chain uses TRBV9 with TRBJ2-3; a weak D match, TRBD2 (5 bases). Germline CDR1 is SGDLS and CDR2 is YYNGEE. This CDR3 has 16 amino acids. V was shortened by 2 bases and J by 2 bases, with 15 bases between the two germline ends. The CDR3 sequence: CASSVGSGVHTDTQYF. CDR3 DNA sequence: TGTGCCAGCAGCGTCGGGTCCGGGGTACACACAGATACGCAGTATTTT.

This clonotype has ten or more counts. The rearrangement links TRBV11-2 to TRBJ1-1; TRBD1 matches 9 bases. There are 13 residues in the CDR3. V trimming: 10 bases; J trimming: 1 base; junction bases outside the gene matches: 4. Germline CDR1 SGHAT, CDR2 FQNNGV. DNA for the CDR3: TGTGCCACACAGGGGGCCGGGAACACTGAAGCTTTCTTT. It yields the protein CATQGAGNTEAFF.

This clonotype was seen ten or more times. CDR3 nucleotides: TGTGCCAGCTCCGGGACAGGATCAAACATTCAGTACTTC. Its translation is CASSGTGSNIQYF. This rearrangement joins TRBV27 to TRBJ2-4, with 8 nucleotides matching TRBD1. The germline CDR1 and CDR2 sequences are MNHEY and SMNVEV (reference sequence). Unmatched junction bases numbered 6, after V lost 8 bases and J lost 6 bases. The length of the CDR3 is 13 residues.

This clonotype showed up many times. V and J are TRBV2 and TRBJ1-3; D ambiguous. V gave up 6 bases and J gave up 8 bases, with 8 bases separating them. Germline V gives CDR1 SNHLY, CDR2 FYNNEI. The CDR3 runs 11 residues. CDR3: CASSLGDTIYF. For the CDR3, the DNA is TGTGCCAGCAGCCTGGGTGACACCATATATTTT.

This clonotype was recorded many times. This chain links TRBV7-3 with TRBJ2-3, with 8 bases matching TRBD2. V gave up 6 bases and J gave up 1 base; unmatched junction bases: 9. The germline V gene encodes CDR1 SGHTA and CDR2 FQGTGA. The CDR3 length is 16 residues. The CDR3 coding sequence is TGTGCCAGCAGTTATTTGACTAGCGTGGGCACAGATACGCAGTATTTT. This sequence encodes CASSYLTSVGTDTQYF.

This clonotype was picked up many times. The V call is TRBV28, the J call TRBJ1-1; 7 nucleotides line up with TRBD1. Germline V lookup: CDR1 MDHEN, CDR2 SYDVKM. The junction had 7 bases not matched to a gene; V was cut back by 5 bases and J by 4 bases. The CDR3 sequence is 14 residues long. The CDR3 coding sequence is TGTGCCAGCAGTCCTAACAGGGGTGCCACTGAAGCTTTCTTT. It specifies CASSPNRGATEAFF. The whole variable domain, filled in from reference TRBV28 and TRBJ1-1, reads DVKVTQSSRYLVKRTGEKVFLECVQDMDHENMFWYRQDPGLGLRLIYFSYDVKMKEKGDIPEGYSVSREKKERFSLILESASTNQTSMYLCASSPNRGATEAFFGQGTRLTVV.

This clonotype was counted at least ten times. V usage is TRBV12-3 or TRBV12-4 and J usage is TRBJ1-5; D uncertain. Deletions cut 1 base from V and 7 bases from J, with 8 bases between. CDR3 size: 13 residues. The CDR3 coding sequence is TGTGCCAGCAGTTTAGGTCCAGGCCAGCCCCAGCATTTT. The encoded protein is CASSLGPGQPQHF.

Concerning this clonotype itself: A much larger clonotype is one base distant, so this may be a read error. The chain uses TRBV6-5 and TRBJ2-7; a weak D match, TRBD2 (6 bases). Germline V gene data show CDR1 as MNHEY and CDR2 as SVGAGI. This CDR3 is built from 14 residues. CDR3 residues: CAGSDTGDLYEQYF. In DNA form, the CDR3 reads TGTGCCGGCAGCGACACGGGGGACTTATACGAGCAGTACTTC.

This clonotype was recorded at least ten times. J is TRBJ2-5 and V is TRBV27; weak D call: TRBD2 (6 bases). Trimming left V 3 bases short and J 9 bases short, with 8 bases between. Germline lookup yields CDR1 MNHEY and CDR2 SMNVEV (reference sequence). This CDR3 is built from 11 residues. In DNA form, the CDR3 reads TGTGCCAGCAGTTTCGGCGGGGCCCAGTACTTC. Amino acids: CASSFGGAQYF.

The sample holds a few counts of this clonotype. The chain carries TRBV7-2 and TRBJ2-7; D is unclear. This CDR3 is built from 13 residues. Germline-derived CDR1 and CDR2 are SGHTA and FQGNSA. V was pared by 3 bases and J by 0 bases, with 6 bases between. The CDR3 loop reads CASSLQRSYEQYF. The CDR3 DNA sequence: TGTGCCAGCAGCTTGCAGCGCTCCTACGAGCAGTACTTC.

This clonotype showed up many times. The J gene is TRBJ2-5, the V gene TRBV7-3; TRBD2 aligns across 10 bases. The trim removed 5 bases at V and 5 bases at J, leaving 14 bases unmatched. Germline V gene data show CDR1 as SGHTA and CDR2 as FQGTGA. CDR3 size: 17 residues. The CDR3 coding sequence is TGTGCCAGCAGCCCGAGACTAGCGGGCGCGCCCCCGGAGACCCAGTACTTC. The encoded protein is CASSPRLAGAPPETQYF.

This clonotype was seen at least ten times. This rearrangement joins TRBV2 to TRBJ1-1; D perhaps matches TRBD1 (6 bases). CDR1 and CDR2 from the germline V gene are SNHLY and FYNNEI. The V and J ends lost 4 bases and 4 bases respectively, with 10 bases between them. The CDR3 is made up of 13 amino acids. CDR3 sequence (DNA): TGTGCCAGCAGTGGACAGGCCCGCACTGAAGCTTTCTTT. This gives the protein CASSGQARTEAFF. Looking up the rest from reference TRBV2 and TRBJ1-1 gives the full variable domain: EPEVTQTPSHQVTQMGQEVILRCVPISNHLYFYWYRQILGQKVEFLVSFYNNEISEKSEIFDDQFSVERPDGSNFTLKIRSTKLEDSAMYFCASSGQARTEAFFGQGTRLTVV.

This clonotype was detected ten times or more. Compared with germline, one end of the junction differs, possibly owing to a read error. The genes are TRBV7-2 and TRBJ2-1; 14 bases are shared with TRBD2. This CDR3 spans 15 amino acids. Germline-derived CDR1 and CDR2 are SGHTA and FQGNSA. The CDR3 is CASSESGTSGGRRIF. For the CDR3, the DNA is TGTGCCAGCAGCGAATCCGGGACTAGCGGGGGTCGGAGGATCTTC.

The chain recombines TRBV7-2 with TRBJ1-5; 10 bases are a match to TRBD1. CDR3 length equals 15 residues. V gave up 4 bases and J gave up 1 base; unmatched junction bases: 1. Germline CDR1 SGHTA, CDR2 FQGNSA. In DNA form, the CDR3 reads TGTGCCAGCAGCTCGGGACAGGGGAGCAATCAGCCCCAGCATTTT. Amino acids: CASSSGQGSNQPQHF. The whole variable domain, filled in from reference TRBV7-2 and TRBJ1-5, reads GAGVSQSPSNKVTEKGKDVELRCDPISGHTALYWYRQSLGQGLEFLIYFQGNSAPDKSGLPSDRFSAERTGGSVSTLTIQRTQQEDSAVYLCASSSGQGSNQPQHFGDGTRLSIL.

This clonotype showed up many times. J is TRBJ2-3 and V is TRBV6-6; no firm D call. The CDR3 sequence is 19 residues long. Trimming shortened V by 2 bases and J by 4 bases, and 25 bases separated the two germline ends. Germline V gene lookup returns CDR1 MNHNY and CDR2 SVGAGI (reference sequence). The CDR3 region is CASSYPKAGRTDSPDTQYF. CDR3 coding DNA: TGTGCCAGCAGTTACCCCAAGGCCGGCCGAACTGATTCCCCAGATACGCAGTATTTT.

This clonotype was detected many times. J is TRBJ2-1 and V is TRBV4-1; 9 positions agree with TRBD1. Trimming cost V 0 bases and J 7 bases; bases outside gene matches: 10. This CDR3 comprises 17 residues. Germline-derived CDR1 and CDR2 are MGHRA and YSYEKL. CDR3 in DNA: TGCGCCAGCAGCCAAGATGTGTCGGGACAGGGTATTAATGAGCAGTTCTTC. Its protein product is CASSQDVSGQGINEQFF.

This clonotype was detected many times. The chain combines TRBV18 with TRBJ1-2, with TRBD1 as a possible D gene (5 bases). Per germline, CDR1 KGHSH and CDR2 LQKENI. The CDR3 totals 17 residues. Trimming took off 4 bases at V and 6 bases at J, with 24 bases between the two ends. The DNA of the CDR3 is TGTGCCAGCTCACAGAAGGGTACGGTTCGAGGGACTGATGGCTACACCTTC. It is translated as CASSQKGTVRGTDGYTF.

This clonotype came up many times. V and J are TRBV3-1 and TRBJ2-7; 8 nucleotides match TRBD2. Looked up from germline, CDR1 is LGHDT and CDR2 is YNNKEL (reference sequence). Germline trimming cut 4 bases from V and 5 bases from J; bases unmatched to any gene: 10. The CDR3 loop spans 15 amino acids. CDR3 loop: CASSPHPGGEDEQYF. CDR3 in DNA: TGTGCCAGCAGCCCACACCCGGGGGGGGAGGACGAGCAGTACTTC.

This clonotype was seen ten or more times. The genes are TRBV12-3 or TRBV12-4 and TRBJ2-3; 7 bases match TRBD2. V shed 5 bases and J 5 bases; nucleotides not matched to a gene: 7. The CDR3 sequence is 14 residues long. The CDR3 DNA is TGTGCCAGCAGTCTCGGACTAGTTGAAGATACGCAGTATTTT. As protein: CASSLGLVEDTQYF.

This clonotype came up a few times. The V gene is TRBV7-2, the J gene TRBJ1-2; D is possibly TRBD1 (5 bases). With 4 bases removed from V and 7 bases from J, the gap between germline ends came to 22 bases. Germline V CDR1 and CDR2: SGHTA, FQGNSA. The CDR3 is 16 residues long. CDR3 loop: CASSSSGTAATGGYTF. Here the CDR3 DNA reads TGTGCCAGCAGCTCCTCCGGGACGGCGGCCACCGGTGGCTACACCTTC.

This clonotype was counted ten times or more. This sequence joins TRBV6-5 and TRBJ2-3, with 7 nucleotides matching TRBD1. The CDR3 has 18 amino acids. Germline CDR1 and CDR2: MNHEY and SVGAGI. V was pared by 2 bases and J by 1 base, with 12 bases of the junction left unmatched. The CDR3 nucleotides are TGTGCCAGCAGTTACGCCGGGACAGAGAATATGGGCACAGATACGCAGTATTTT. As protein: CASSYAGTENMGTDTQYF.